Listed here are 8 T cell receptor beta chains from one sample, sequenced in a study of T cells after yellow fever vaccination. TCRdb re-called the 5' RACE reads with MiXCR, one entry per CDR3 protein. The table shows about 340,000 distinct CDR3 sequences, with roughly 8.7% occurring only once. The sequencing used PBMCs, collected on the day of the first yellow fever vaccination. Receptors were obtained from a man between 18 and 35 years old who received the YFV17D yellow fever vaccine.

A few counts support this clonotype. The chain employs TRBV12-3 or TRBV12-4 and TRBJ1-5; 8 bases are a match to TRBD1. The length of the CDR3 is 14 residues. V lost 5 bases, J lost 7 bases, and 7 bases stayed unmatched. In DNA, the CDR3 is TGTGCCAGCAGTCAGTTGGACAGGGTGCAGCCCCAGCATTTT. Translation gives CASSQLDRVQPQHF.

This clonotype was counted at least ten times. The gene calls are TRBV20-1 and TRBJ2-2; D is unclear. Per germline, CDR1 DFQATT and CDR2 SNEGSKA (reference sequence). The CDR3 extends over 14 amino acids. The V gene lost 0 bases and the J gene lost 0 bases, with 5 bases spanning the gap. CDR3 nucleotides: TGCAGTGCTAGAGATGATCCGAACACCGGGGAGCTGTTTTTT. Amino acids: CSARDDPNTGELFF.

This clonotype was seen a few times. The genes are TRBV3-1 and TRBJ1-1, with TRBD1 matching 10 bases. Per germline, CDR1 LGHDT and CDR2 YNNKEL (reference sequence). Trimming took 6 bases from V and 11 from J; bases not matched to a gene: 15. The CDR3 runs to 15 residues. The CDR3 protein is CASRQTTGGGGMAFF. The CDR3 DNA is TGTGCCAGCAGACAAACGACAGGGGGCGGGGGTATGGCTTTCTTT.

This clonotype was seen at least ten times. This chain links TRBV6-1 with TRBJ1-5, with D possibly matching TRBD1 (6 bases). The CDR3 length is 15 residues. Germline CDR1 reads MNHNS; CDR2 reads SASEGT. V lost 7 bases to trimming and J lost 6 bases, with 19 bases between them. CDR3 protein: CASKPQGRLIQPQHF. The CDR3 DNA reads TGTGCCAGCAAGCCCCAGGGGCGCCTCATTCAGCCCCAGCATTTT.

The chain couples TRBV5-1 to TRBJ1-4; no reliable D call. Germline V gives CDR1 SGHRS, CDR2 YFSETQ. V dropped 0 bases and J dropped 4 bases, with 7 bases sitting between them. The CDR3 has 14 residues. The CDR3 sequence: CASSLVGFNEKLFF. CDR3 bases: TGCGCCAGCAGCTTGGTAGGGTTTAATGAAAAACTGTTTTTT.

This clonotype has only a few counts. The rearrangement links TRBV20-1 to TRBJ1-6; 9 bases agree with TRBD1. Germline-derived CDR1 and CDR2 are DFQATT and SNEGSKA (reference sequence). Unmatched junction bases numbered 8, after V lost 5 bases and J lost 9 bases. This CDR3 contains 14 residues. The CDR3 protein is CSASPGQGISPLHF. The CDR3 region has the DNA TGCAGTGCTTCCCCAGGACAGGGGATTTCACCCCTCCACTTT.

Many counts were recorded for this clonotype. The chain links TRBV10-3 to TRBJ2-3; D possibly uses TRBD1 or TRBD2 (7 bases each). The CDR3 runs to 15 residues. V was trimmed by 5 bases and J by 2 bases, leaving 14 bases between them. From germline, CDR1 is ENHRY and CDR2 SYGVKD. This CDR3 is CAISLQGGATDTQYF. CDR3 coding DNA: TGTGCCATCAGTCTCCAGGGGGGGGCCACAGATACGCAGTATTTT.

Many counts were recorded for this clonotype. This chain connects TRBV20-1 to TRBJ2-1; 7 bases match TRBD2. J gave up 9 bases and V 5 bases, and 7 bases lay outside the gene matches. The CDR3 runs 12 residues. In germline, CDR1 is DFQATT, CDR2 SNEGSKA (reference sequence). The CDR3 DNA reads TGCAGTGCTCGGGACTACCGGGGTGAGCAGTTCTTC. This sequence encodes CSARDYRGEQFF.